The next 13 T cell receptor beta chains were all read from a single sample in a study of cytomegalovirus exposure and HLA in healthy donors. TCRdb's copy holds only in-frame clones and misses some; the assay was immunoSEQ multiplex PCR. Of 85,000 to 90,000 clones in the sample, 96% were seen once. Sequencing used PBMCs. These receptors all come from a man between 18 and 35 years old in good health and CMV-seronegative.

The gene calls are TRBV10-3 and TRBJ2-1; 14 positions agree with TRBD2. V trimming: 3 bases; J trimming: 6 bases; junction bases outside the gene matches: 7. This CDR3 contains 17 residues. CDR1 and CDR2 from the germline V gene are ENHRY and SYGVKD. CDR3: CAISEYGGTSGGNEQFF. The CDR3 DNA sequence: TGTGCCATCAGTGAATACGGAGGGACTAGCGGGGGCAATGAGCAGTTCTTC.

In the case of this clone: Other DNA sequences from this sample encode an identical CDR3 as well. The rearrangement links TRBV5-1 to TRBJ1-1, with D perhaps TRBD1 (5 bases). V was trimmed by 4 bases and J by 2 bases, leaving 9 bases between them. Per germline, CDR1 SGHRS and CDR2 YFSETQ. The CDR3 has 13 amino acids. DNA for the CDR3: TGCGCCAGCAGCCTGACAGTCAACACTGAAGCTTTCTTT. Amino acid sequence: CASSLTVNTEAFF.

This clone was counted a single time. The V gene is TRBV30, the J gene TRBJ2-5, with D uncertain. The germline V gene encodes CDR1 GTSNPN and CDR2 SVGIG (reference sequence). V lost 0 bases to trimming and J lost 5 bases, with 4 bases between them. This CDR3 has 11 residues. The CDR3 DNA sequence: TGTGCCTGGAGTGTACAGGAGACCCAGTACTTC. It yields the protein CAWSVQETQYF.

This rearrangement joins TRBV7-6 to TRBJ2-1; possibly TRBD2 for D (7 bases). From germline, CDR1 is SGHVS and CDR2 FNYEAQ. The V gene lost 10 bases and the J gene lost 8 bases, with 21 bases spanning the gap. The CDR3 contains 14 residues. The CDR3 here is CATSRQQGRDEQFF. CDR3 bases: TGTGCCACTTCCCGGCAGCAGGGGAGGGATGAGCAGTTCTTC.

V usage is TRBV9 and J usage is TRBJ1-4, with D tentatively TRBD1 (6 bases). Trimming shortened V by 4 bases and J by 3 bases, and 13 bases separated the two germline ends. This CDR3 spans 15 amino acids. The germline V gene has CDR1 SGDLS and CDR2 YYNGEE. This CDR3 is CASSTRQDPNEKLFF. The CDR3 DNA is TGTGCCAGCAGCACCAGACAGGACCCTAATGAAAAACTGTTTTTT.

The gene calls are TRBV27 and TRBJ2-7; perhaps TRBD1 as D (6 bases). The germline V gene has CDR1 MNHEY and CDR2 SMNVEV (reference sequence). CDR3 length: 15 residues. V lost 2 bases and J 2 bases, leaving 13 bases between the germline ends. CDR3 region: CASSLPPEGAYEQYV. CDR3 bases: TGTGCCAGCAGTTTACCCCCCGAGGGGGCCTACGAGCAGTACGTC.

Concerning this clone: One end of the junction varies from germline; a read error may be responsible. The chain couples TRBV7-7 to TRBJ2-1, with D tentatively TRBD2 (10 bases). From germline, CDR1 is SSHAT and CDR2 FNYEAQ (reference sequence). This CDR3 contains 16 residues. The CDR3 reads CASSLAGGQGHNEQFF. The CDR3, as DNA: TGTGCTAGCAGCTTAGCGGGGGGACAGGGCCACAATGAGCAGTTCTTC. Drawing the rest from reference TRBV7-7 and TRBJ2-1, the complete variable domain is GAGVSQSPRYKVTKRGQDVTLRCDPISSHATLYWYQQALGQGPEFLTYFNYEAQPDKSGLPSDRFSAERPEGSISTLTIQRTEQRDSAMYRCASSLAGGQGHNEQFFGPGTRLTVL.

The V gene is TRBV29-1, the J gene TRBJ2-7, with D unclear. Trimming took 1 base from V and 1 from J, leaving 8 bases between them. The length of the CDR3 is 13 residues. Germline V CDR1 and CDR2: SQVTM, ANQGSEA. In nucleotides, the CDR3 is TGCAGCGTTGAAGTCTCTGCGTCCTACGAGCAGTACTTC. It is translated as CSVEVSASYEQYF.

CDR3 sequence: CSVGHRTNEKLFF. Written as DNA, the CDR3 is TGCAGCGTTGGACATCGGACTAATGAAAAACTGTTTTTT. This chain connects TRBV29-1 to TRBJ1-4; D is undetermined. Trimming took off 4 bases at V and 2 bases at J, with 8 bases between the two ends. This CDR3 has 13 residues. Germline V gives CDR1 SQVTM, CDR2 ANQGSEA.

The gene calls are TRBV6-1 and TRBJ2-7; 9 bases fit TRBD1. V was clipped by 4 bases and J by 2 bases; unmatched bases: 9. Per germline, CDR1 MNHNS and CDR2 SASEGT. This CDR3 contains 16 residues. The CDR3 bases are TGTGCCAGCAGTGGGGGACAGGGCTCGAAAACCTACGAGCAGTACTTC. The encoded protein is CASSGGQGSKTYEQYF.

The rearrangement links TRBV28 to TRBJ2-7; TRBD2 aligns across 7 bases. J lost 2 bases, V lost 5 bases, and 6 bases had no gene match. Germline values: CDR1 MDHEN, CDR2 SYDVKM. This CDR3 is built from 14 residues. The CDR3 is CASSLGGSAYEQYF. CDR3 bases: TGTGCCAGCAGTCTGGGAGGGTCCGCCTACGAGCAGTACTTC.

The gene calls are TRBV7-9 and TRBJ2-1, with D perhaps TRBD1 (6 bases). Germline assignment: CDR1 SEHNR and CDR2 FQNEAQ (reference sequence). The CDR3 sequence is 15 residues long. Trimming removed 5 bases at V and 6 bases at J, with 17 bases between. The CDR3 sequence is CASSTDRTGLNEQFF. The CDR3 bases are TGTGCCAGCAGCACAGACCGAACAGGGCTCAATGAGCAGTTCTTC.

The J gene is TRBJ1-1, the V gene TRBV4-1, with D maybe TRBD1 (6 bases). Germline CDR1 and CDR2: MGHRA and YSYEKL. The V end lost 6 bases, the J end lost 6 bases, and 11 bases lay between the germline ends. This CDR3 has 12 amino acids. In DNA, the CDR3 is TGCGCCAGCAGGGAGGGGGGGGCTGAAGCTTTCTTT. The encoded protein is CASREGGAEAFF.